One sample yielded the 7 T cell receptor beta chains listed below, sequenced in a study of technical replicates of blood from several donors (dated by TCRdb to the late 2010s). The method behind the library was the immunoSEQ multiplex PCR assay. The clones in this table, taken by TCRdb from immuneACCESS, are in-frame only. Not every clone is retained; where verified, under half of the shortfall comes from an unresolved V gene, and the cause of the rest is unknown. This sample lists some 80,000 clones; 95% to 98% were detected once. Of the sample, less than 0.2% falls within the top ten clones. The sequencing sample was made of T cells isolated from PBMCs. The receptor source for this set is a human donor in good health.

In its sample, this clone was seen a few times. V is TRBV27 and J is TRBJ1-1; D remains ambiguous. Trimming removed 5 bases from V and 11 bases from J, with 12 bases in between. Germline values: CDR1 MNHEY, CDR2 SMNVEV (reference sequence). The CDR3 runs 11 residues. The CDR3 coding sequence is TGTGCCAGCAGTGAGGGCGCGGGGGCTTTCTTT. This codes for CASSEGAGAFF.

The chain uses TRBV5-1 and TRBJ2-7; 8 bases are shared with TRBD2. V lost 0 bases, J lost 4 bases, and 3 bases stayed unmatched. Per germline, CDR1 SGHRS and CDR2 YFSETQ. The CDR3 consists of 14 residues. The CDR3 nucleotides are TGCGCCAGCAGCTTGGACGGGAGGGATTACGAGCAGTACTTC. The encoded protein is CASSLDGRDYEQYF.

The rearrangement links TRBV30 to TRBJ2-2; 8 bases line up with TRBD2. This CDR3 is 15 amino acids long. V shed 2 bases and J 7 bases; nucleotides not matched to a gene: 9. Germline loops: CDR1 GTSNPN, CDR2 SVGIG (reference sequence). The CDR3 DNA reads TGTGCCTGGAGTTTTGTAGCGGGGCGTTTCGGGGAGCTGTTTTTT. Its protein is CAWSFVAGRFGELFF.

The chain couples TRBV11-2 to TRBJ1-1; D remains unclear. The CDR3 sequence is 10 residues long. Germline-derived CDR1 and CDR2 are SGHAT and FQNNGV. V shed 5 bases and J shed 7 bases, with 5 bases lying between them. The DNA for the CDR3 is TGTGCCAGCAGCACTAGTGAAGCTTTCTTT. Amino acids: CASSTSEAFF.

The genes are TRBV7-8 and TRBJ2-1, with D possibly TRBD2 on 5 matching bases. The germline CDR1 and CDR2 sequences are SGHVS and FQNEAQ. V gave up 4 bases and J gave up 4 bases, with 20 bases separating them. There are 17 residues in the CDR3. The CDR3 nucleotides read TGTGCCAGCAGCTCCAAATTGCTAGCAGAGAGTTACAATGAGCAGTTCTTC. It is translated as CASSSKLLAESYNEQFF.

This chain connects TRBV6-1 to TRBJ1-2; D is perhaps TRBD1 (5 bases). Germline V gene sequence: CDR1 MNHNS, CDR2 SASEGT. Trimming took off 5 bases at V and 5 bases at J, with 18 bases between the two ends. The CDR3 is 15 residues long. CDR3 amino acids: CASSFTGYYSYGYTF. CDR3 sequence (DNA): TGTGCCAGCAGTTTTACAGGATACTATTCTTATGGCTACACCTTC.

V is TRBV29-1 and J is TRBJ1-3, with D possibly TRBD1 on 5 matching bases. Trimming took 7 bases from V and 3 from J, leaving 13 bases between them. Germline V gene sequence: CDR1 SQVTM, CDR2 ANQGSEA. The CDR3 runs to 13 residues. The CDR3 reads CSGGGEDGNTIYF. The CDR3 nucleotides read TGCAGCGGAGGAGGGGAAGATGGAAACACCATATATTTT.